The next 25 T cell receptor beta chains were all read from a single sample in a study of T cell clonality in common variable immunodeficiency. Sequenced by immunoSEQ multiplex PCR; TCRdb stores in-frame clones only, minus some. The sample is made up of about 47,000 clones, none counted only once. Sequences were obtained from peripheral blood mononuclear cells. Every receptor here comes from a person between 18 and 75 years old in good health.

This clone has a count of ten or more. From the germline J gene comes the end of the CDR3, since the read stops 3 residues before it. The genes are TRBV20-1 and TRBJ2-5; tentative D call: TRBD2 (6 bases). CDR3 length: 12 residues. V was shortened by 5 bases and J by 5 bases, with 12 bases between the two germline ends. CDR1 is DFQATT and CDR2 is SNEGSKA in the germline V gene (reference sequence). The DNA read from the CDR3 is TGCAGTGCTGACCGGGGGTGGGAGACC. Translating gives CSADRGWET. The whole CDR3 region reads CSADRGWETQYF.

This clone was seen ten or more times. Read coverage stops 3 residues before the CDR3 terminus; the germline J gene supplies the remainder. This sequence joins TRBV2 and TRBJ2-3; weak D call: TRBD1 (6 bases). V lost 11 bases and J lost 2, with 20 bases in between. The length of the CDR3 is 15 residues. Germline-derived CDR1 and CDR2 are SNHLY and FYNNEI. The CDR3 spells CALRASGDNTDTQYF. The part of the CDR3 DNA that was read is TGTGCCCTTAGGGCGTCAGGGGATAACACAGATACG.

This clone was seen many times. Coverage ceases 3 residues before the CDR3 finishes, and the germline J gene fills in the end. The chain recombines TRBV20-1 with TRBJ1-2; no definite D call. The CDR3 loop spans 12 amino acids. V was cut by 0 bases and J by 4 bases, with 6 bases left in between. Looked up from germline, CDR1 is DFQATT and CDR2 is SNEGSKA (reference sequence). CDR3: CSARDELYGYTF. Partial CDR3 DNA: TGCAGTGCTAGAGATGAGCTCTATGGC.

This clone was recorded many times. The CDR3 is cut off 3 residues early in the read; its end comes from the germline J gene. The genes are TRBV7-2 and TRBJ2-1; TRBD2 matches 7 bases. The germline gives CDR1 SGHTA, CDR2 FQGNSA. Trimming cost V 0 bases and J 6 bases; bases outside gene matches: 5. This CDR3 comprises 15 residues. The sequenced part of the CDR3 DNA is TGTGCCAGCAGCTTAGCGGGGGGGACCCCCAATGAG. Its translation: CASSLAGGTPNE. The full CDR3 reads CASSLAGGTPNEQFF.

This clone was recorded at least ten times. The CDR3 end falls 3 residues outside the read, so it is completed with the germline J gene. The V call is TRBV19, the J call TRBJ2-3, with TRBD2 identical over 8 bases. The germline V gene encodes CDR1 LNHDA and CDR2 SQIVND (reference sequence). Trimming at V came to 9 bases and at J to 3 bases, leaving 11 bases not matched to a gene. The CDR3 consists of 15 residues. The part of the CDR3 DNA that was read is TGTGCCAGCAAATCCCTAGCGGGCGGGACAGATACG. It codes for CASKSLAGGTDT. The full CDR3 protein is CASKSLAGGTDTQYF.

This clone was seen more than once but under ten times. The read gets to within 3 residues of the CDR3 end, and the germline J gene fills in the rest. The V and J genes are TRBV7-2 and TRBJ2-3, with a tentative D call TRBD1 (5 bases). CDR3 length: 15 amino acids. Looked up from germline, CDR1 is SGHTA and CDR2 is FQGNSA. The CDR3 region is CASSPGSIGHDAQYF. CDR3 bases read: TGTGCCAGCAGCCCTGGCTCGATAGGACACGACGCG.

On this clone itself: The CDR3 is cut off 3 residues early in the read; its end comes from the germline J gene. Different DNA sequences within this sample yield the same CDR3. The V and J genes are TRBV19 and TRBJ1-1; 9 bases map to TRBD1. This CDR3 spans 14 amino acids. The trim removed 7 bases at V and 1 base at J, leaving 4 bases unmatched. Germline values: CDR1 LNHDA, CDR2 SQIVND (reference sequence). Here the CDR3 reads CASKSQGANTEAFF. The CDR3 DNA, read in part, is TGTGCCAGTAAATCACAGGGGGCGAACACTGAA.

This clone was seen ten or more times. The sequenced fragment ends 3 residues before the CDR3 boundary, so the rest is inferred from the germline J gene. V and J are TRBV20-1 and TRBJ1-1; D unresolved. Germline values: CDR1 DFQATT, CDR2 SNEGSKA (reference sequence). Trimming cost V 8 bases and J 6 bases, with 13 bases left between them. The CDR3 runs to 11 residues. The part of the CDR3 DNA that was read is TGCAGTAGCTCACGCCCCCCTGAA. Its translation: CSSSRPPE. The CDR3 as a whole reads CSSSRPPEAFF.

This clone was seen at least ten times. The missing CDR3 end, 3 residues past where the read stops, is filled in from the germline J gene. The J gene is TRBJ1-4, the V gene TRBV5-1; D is ambiguous. V was pared by 4 bases and J by 6 bases, with 16 bases between. Germline CDR1 is SGHRS and CDR2 is YFSETQ. This CDR3 region has 15 residues. Incomplete CDR3 DNA: TGCGCCAGCAGCCCGGGTGGAGGCCGGTATGAAAAA. The encoded protein is CASSPGGGRYEK. The full-length CDR3 reads as CASSPGGGRYEKLFF.

This clone was counted ten times or more. The CDR3 extends 3 residues past the end of the read, so its final part is completed from the germline J gene. The chain recombines TRBV10-3 with TRBJ1-6, with TRBD1 matching over 7 bases. CDR1 and CDR2 from the germline V gene are ENHRY and SYGVKD. CDR3 length: 17 amino acids. V lost 0 bases and J lost 10; bases outside the gene matches: 12. CDR3 bases read: TGTGCCATCAGTGAGTCAAGAGACCCAGGGGGAAGATCACCC. Translation gives CAISESRDPGGRSP. From start to end, the CDR3 is CAISESRDPGGRSPLHF.

This clone was recorded many times. The sequenced CDR3 bases are TGCGCCAGCAGTGGTTCAGGTCGCTCCTACAATGAG. It codes for CASSGSGRSYNE. The entire CDR3 sequence reads CASSGSGRSYNEQFF. This chain links TRBV10-2 with TRBJ2-1; D is uncertain. The read ends 3 residues before the CDR3 terminus; that terminus is restored from the germline J gene. The CDR3 covers 15 residues. Germline CDR1 and CDR2: WSHSY and SAAADI. V was trimmed by 4 bases and J by 0 bases, leaving 10 bases between them.

This clone was counted many times. With the read ending 3 residues before the CDR3 end, the germline J gene is used to fill in that end. The rearrangement joins TRBV18 to TRBJ2-3, with 7 bases fitting TRBD2. CDR3 length equals 14 residues. The germline V gene has CDR1 KGHSH and CDR2 LQKENI. The junction had 7 bases not matched to a gene; V was cut back by 3 bases and J by 7 bases. CDR3 bases read: TGTGCCAGCTCACCGGACGGGGGGAGTAATACG. It translates to CASSPDGGSNT. The whole CDR3 sequence reads CASSPDGGSNTQYF.

There are a few counts of this clone. The observed sequence ends 3 residues before the CDR3 terminus, with the missing tail filled in from the germline J gene. This chain connects TRBV7-2 to TRBJ1-2; TRBD1 agrees at 9 bases. The germline V gene encodes CDR1 SGHTA and CDR2 FQGNSA. The CDR3 sequence is 15 residues long. The CDR3 loop reads CASSSDRGDIYDYTF. CDR3 DNA, as far as it was read: TGTGCCAGCAGCTCCGACAGGGGGGATATCTACGAC.

This clone appeared a few times. The read terminates 3 residues ahead of where the CDR3 ends, so the germline J gene completes it. This chain uses TRBV18 with TRBJ2-3, with 8 bases identical to TRBD1. Germline CDR1 is KGHSH and CDR2 is LQKENI. The CDR3 has 13 residues. CDR3 DNA, as far as it was read: TGTGCCAGCTCAATACAGGGGGGAGAGACG. Amino acid sequence: CASSIQGGET. The full CDR3 sequence reads CASSIQGGETQYF.

This clone was observed many times. The CDR3 end lies 3 residues beyond the end of the read and is filled in from the germline J gene. The genes are TRBV7-2 and TRBJ2-7, with 7 bases lining up with TRBD1. Germline loops: CDR1 SGHTA, CDR2 FQGNSA. The CDR3 has 14 residues. J gave up 3 bases and V 2 bases, and 4 bases lay outside the gene matches. The CDR3 DNA, read in part, is TGTGCCAGCAGCTTATCCGGGGACAGCTACGAG. It is translated as CASSLSGDSYE. The full CDR3 protein reads CASSLSGDSYEQYF.

This clone was seen ten or more times. The read falls 3 residues short of the CDR3 end, and the missing part is taken from the germline J gene. This sequence joins TRBV20-1 and TRBJ2-7; perhaps TRBD1 as D (6 bases). CDR3 length: 17 amino acids. The ends were cut back, 0 bases at V and 0 bases at J, with 18 bases in the middle. The V gene's germline CDR1 is DFQATT and CDR2 SNEGSKA (reference sequence). The sequenced CDR3 bases are TGCAGTGCTAGAGACAGGGGCGCTCGGATTAGCTCCTACGAG. Its protein is CSARDRGARISSYE. The entire CDR3 reads CSARDRGARISSYEQYF.

This clone has ten or more counts. Read coverage stops 3 residues before the CDR3 terminus; the germline J gene supplies the remainder. This chain joins TRBV5-1 and TRBJ2-2; D is uncertain. Trimming removed 5 bases at V and 3 bases at J, with 11 bases between. The CDR3 totals 14 residues. Germline CDR1 SGHRS, CDR2 YFSETQ. The sequenced part of the CDR3 DNA is TGCGCCAGCAGGGCTAGAGGCGACACCGGGGAG. Translating it yields CASRARGDTGE. The whole CDR3 reads CASRARGDTGELFF.

This clone occurred many times. The CDR3 is cut off 3 residues early in the read; its end comes from the germline J gene. This chain uses TRBV10-3 with TRBJ1-4; D is possibly TRBD1 (5 bases). This CDR3 spans 16 amino acids. The germline V gene has CDR1 ENHRY and CDR2 SYGVKD. The CDR3 is CAISDSKGLGNSPLFF. The DNA read from the CDR3 is TGTGCCATCAGTGACTCTAAGGGGCTGGGCAATTCACCA.

This clone was recorded at least ten times. The read terminates 3 residues before the CDR3 end, so the remaining end is supplied by the germline J gene. J is TRBJ2-5 and V is TRBV18, with D tentatively TRBD1 (5 bases). Trimming took off 1 base at V and 1 base at J, with 10 bases between the two ends. CDR3 length: 15 residues. Germline V gene sequence: CDR1 KGHSH, CDR2 LQKENI. CDR3 DNA, as far as it was read: TGTGCCAGCTCACCACGCGACAGACTCCAAGAGACC. Translated: CASSPRDRLQET. The full CDR3 sequence reads CASSPRDRLQETQYF. The complete variable domain, with remaining parts taken from reference TRBV18 and TRBJ2-5, reads NAGVMQNPRHLVRRRGQEARLRCSPMKGHSHVYWYRQLPEEGLKFMVYLQKENIIDESGMPKERFSAEFPKEGPSILRIQQVVRGDSAAYFCASSPRDRLQETQYFGPGTRLLVL.

Many counts were recorded for this clone. The sequence runs out 3 residues before the end of the CDR3; the remainder is reconstructed from the germline J gene. The chain has TRBV7-9 and TRBJ2-7; weak D call: TRBD1 (5 bases). V was shortened by 5 bases and J by 0 bases, with 11 bases between the two germline ends. The CDR3 runs 14 residues. Per germline, CDR1 SEHNR and CDR2 FQNEAQ (reference sequence). CDR3 in amino acids: CASSPLDNSYEQYF. The CDR3 DNA, read in part, is TGTGCCAGCAGCCCGCTGGACAACTCCTACGAG.

This clone turned up a few times. The CDR3 end is not reached by the read, which stops 3 residues before it; the germline J gene fills it in. The chain recombines TRBV10-2 with TRBJ2-7; tentative D call: TRBD1 (6 bases). Germline CDR1 and CDR2: WSHSY and SAAADI. CDR3 length: 12 amino acids. Trimming left V 7 bases short and J 3 bases short, with 10 bases between. This chain's CDR3 is CASTTQGYEQYF. CDR3 bases read: TGCGCCAGCACCACACAGGGCTACGAG.

The CDR3 spells CASSITRASTYEQYF. The CDR3 bases that were read are TGTGCCAGTAGTATTACGCGGGCGTCAACCTACGAG. The chain has TRBV19 and TRBJ2-7; weak D call: TRBD2 (5 bases). Sequencing ends 3 residues short of the CDR3 end; the germline J gene provides the rest. Germline CDR1 is LNHDA and CDR2 is SQIVND (reference sequence). The CDR3 contains 15 residues. Deletions cut 3 bases from V and 2 bases from J, with 14 bases between. Supplemented by reference TRBV19 and TRBJ2-7, the full variable domain reads DGGITQSPKYLFRKEGQNVTLSCEQNLNHDAMYWYRQDPGQGLRLIYYSQIVNDFQKGDIAEGYSVSREKKESFPLTVTSAQKNPTAFYLCASSITRASTYEQYFGPGTRLTVT.

At least ten counts were recorded for this clone. The sequence runs out 3 residues before the end of the CDR3; the remainder is reconstructed from the germline J gene. This chain uses TRBV11-2 with TRBJ2-5, with 11 bases fitting TRBD2. V lost 6 bases to trimming and J lost 5 bases; unmatched junction nucleotides: 8. This CDR3 is built from 15 residues. Germline V gene sequence: CDR1 SGHAT, CDR2 FQNNGV. CDR3 DNA (partial): TGTGCCAGCAGTTCGACTAGCGGGGTGGGGGAGACC. It is translated as CASSSTSGVGET. The whole CDR3 sequence reads CASSSTSGVGETQYF. The full variable domain, its missing parts supplied by reference TRBV11-2 and TRBJ2-5, is EAGVAQSPRYKIIEKRQSVAFWCNPISGHATLYWYQQILGQGPKLLIQFQNNGVVDDSQLPKDRFSAERLKGVDSTLKIQPAKLEDSAVYLCASSSTSGVGETQYFGPGTRLLVL.

In this sample, this clone turned up many times. The read ends 3 residues shy of where the CDR3 ends; the end is completed using the germline J gene. This chain uses TRBV7-9 with TRBJ2-7; D may match TRBD1 or TRBD2 (5 bases each). This CDR3 spans 13 amino acids. Germline loops: CDR1 SEHNR, CDR2 FQNEAQ (reference sequence). Deletions cut 2 bases from V and 2 bases from J, with 7 bases between. CDR3 bases read: TGTGCCAGCAGCTTAAGGGGAGCCTACGAG. It translates to CASSLRGAYE. The entire CDR3 protein reads CASSLRGAYEQYF.

This clone came up a few times. Sequencing ends 3 residues short of the CDR3 end; the germline J gene provides the rest. The chain uses TRBV10-2 and TRBJ2-5; 10 bases are shared with TRBD2. The CDR3 has 17 amino acids. V trimming: 3 bases; J trimming: 1 base; junction bases outside the gene matches: 8. Germline CDR1 WSHSY, CDR2 SAAADI. The CDR3: CASSDLAGGGFQETQYF. Partial CDR3 DNA: TGCGCCAGCAGTGATTTAGCGGGGGGCGGGTTCCAAGAGACC.